This T cell receptor beta chain originates from a study of blood T cell repertoires in COVID-19. At the level of the study: There were acute and convalescent COVID-19 samples, and they came from the United States, Italy and Spain. Sources were T cells, B-cell-depleted T cells, or PBMCs; the material itself was cDNA or gDNA.

In the original analysis: Amplification with reference gene primers provided the estimates of nucleated cell counts. The data were produced by immunoSEQ multiplex PCR, yet TCRdb's version contains in-frame clones alone and is incomplete. V and J calls and clone size come straight from that table; D and trimming were deduced from the DNA. The sample includes approximately 200,000 clones, roughly 84% of them seen just once. The sequencing input was peripheral blood. The receptor was isolated from an older woman who had recovered from COVID-19.

This chain's CDR3 is CASSQDNRPGGYTF. In nucleotides, the CDR3 is TGTGCCAGCAGCCAAGATAACAGACCGGGAGGCTACACCTTC. This chain joins TRBV3-1 (or the pseudogene TRBV3-2) and TRBJ1-2; D unclear. The CDR3 consists of 14 residues. Germline V gene data show CDR1 as LGHDT and CDR2 as YNNKEL (reference sequence). The V end was cut by 0 bases, the J end by 8 bases, with 13 bases between.